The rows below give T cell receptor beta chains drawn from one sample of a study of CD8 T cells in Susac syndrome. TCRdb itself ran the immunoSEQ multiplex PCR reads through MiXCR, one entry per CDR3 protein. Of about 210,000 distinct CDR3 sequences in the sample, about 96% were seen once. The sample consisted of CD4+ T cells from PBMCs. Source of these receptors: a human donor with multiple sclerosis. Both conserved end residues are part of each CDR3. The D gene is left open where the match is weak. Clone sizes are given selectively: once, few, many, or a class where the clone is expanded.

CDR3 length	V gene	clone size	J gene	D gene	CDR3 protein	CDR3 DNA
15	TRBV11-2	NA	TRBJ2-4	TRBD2	CASRGLAGVGNIQYF	TGTGCCAGCAGGGGCCTAGCGGGAGTCGGAAACATTCAGTACTTC
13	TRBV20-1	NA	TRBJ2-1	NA	CSAEASGYNEQFF	TGCAGTGCCGAGGCAAGCGGATACAATGAGCAGTTCTTC
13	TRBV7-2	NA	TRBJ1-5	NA	CASSLVAHQPQHF	TGTGCCAGCAGCTTAGTGGCCCATCAGCCCCAGCATTTT
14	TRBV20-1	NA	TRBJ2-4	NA	CSAGRDTAPHIQYF	TGCAGTGCTGGTCGGGACACGGCCCCGCACATTCAGTACTTC
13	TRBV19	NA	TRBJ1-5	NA	CASRYGSSQPQHF	TGTGCCAGTCGATATGGCAGCAGTCAGCCCCAGCATTTT
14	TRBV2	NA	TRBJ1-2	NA	CASSVDRNNYGYTF	TGTGCCAGCAGTGTCGACAGAAATAACTATGGCTACACCTTC
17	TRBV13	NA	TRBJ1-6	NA	CASSLTGTRSYNSPLHF	TGTGCCAGCAGCTTAACCGGGACCCGCTCCTATAATTCACCCCTCCACTTT
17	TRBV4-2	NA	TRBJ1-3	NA	CASSQGFRGASGNTIYF	TGTGCCAGCAGCCAAGGGTTCCGGGGGGCCAGTGGAAACACCATATATTTT
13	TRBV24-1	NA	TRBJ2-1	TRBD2	CATSSGNYNEQFF	TGTGCCACCAGTAGCGGGAACTACAATGAGCAGTTCTTC
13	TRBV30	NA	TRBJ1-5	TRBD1	CALEGQGGQPQHF	TGTGCCTTGGAGGGACAGGGCGGTCAGCCCCAGCATTTT
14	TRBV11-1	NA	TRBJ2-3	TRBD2	CASSGLAGGEAQYF	TGTGCCAGCAGCGGACTAGCGGGGGGCGAAGCGCAGTATTTT
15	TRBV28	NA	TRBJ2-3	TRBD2	CASSFGGSRADTQYF	TGTGCCAGCAGTTTTGGCGGGAGTAGGGCAGATACGCAGTATTTT
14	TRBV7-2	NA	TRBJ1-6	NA	CASSGLGWNSPLHF	TGTGCCAGCAGCGGGTTGGGGTGGAATTCACCCCTCCACTTT
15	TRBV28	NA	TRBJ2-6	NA	CASMSLSSGANVLTF	TGTGCCAGCATGAGCCTGAGCTCTGGGGCCAACGTCCTGACTTTC
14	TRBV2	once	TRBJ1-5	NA	CASSGWGAQEPQHF	TGTGCCAGCAGTGGGTGGGGGGCGCAGGAGCCCCAGCATTTT
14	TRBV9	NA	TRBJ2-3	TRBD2	CASSATSGGDTQYF	TGTGCCAGCAGCGCCACTAGCGGGGGAGATACGCAGTATTTT
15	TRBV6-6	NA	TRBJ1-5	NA	CASSWGSNSNQPQHF	TGTGCCAGCAGTTGGGGCAGTAATAGCAATCAGCCCCAGCATTTT
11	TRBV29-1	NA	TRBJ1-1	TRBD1	CSVEVFETGTF	TGCAGCGTTGAAGTCTTCGAGACAGGGACCTTT
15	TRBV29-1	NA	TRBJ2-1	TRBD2	CSSWGGSGAYNEQFF	TGCAGCTCCTGGGGGGGTAGCGGGGCCTACAATGAGCAGTTCTTC
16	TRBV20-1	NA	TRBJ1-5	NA	CSARSQAGRYNQPQHF	TGCAGTGCTAGGTCCCAGGCAGGGCGGTACAATCAGCCCCAGCATTTT
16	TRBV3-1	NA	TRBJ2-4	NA	CASSQGLGADKNIQYF	TGTGCCAGCAGCCAAGGACTCGGGGCGGACAAAAACATTCAGTACTTC
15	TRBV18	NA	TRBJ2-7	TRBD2	CASSARLAGEYEQYF	TGTGCCAGCTCGGCCCGACTAGCGGGAGAGTACGAGCAGTACTTC
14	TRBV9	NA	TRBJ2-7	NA	CASSVDLRGDEQYF	TGTGCCAGCAGCGTAGATCTCAGGGGGGACGAGCAGTACTTC
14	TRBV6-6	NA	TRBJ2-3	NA	CASTLGTPGDTQYF	TGTGCCAGCACCCTGGGGACTCCAGGTGATACGCAGTATTTT
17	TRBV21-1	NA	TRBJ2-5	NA	CASSKEHPGTSEETQYF	TGTGCCAGCAGCAAAGAACACCCTGGGACTAGCGAAGAGACCCAGTACTTC
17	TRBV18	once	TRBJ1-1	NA	CASSPRLAGEGSTEAFF	TGTGCCAGCTCACCTCGGCTGGCTGGTGAGGGGAGTACTGAAGCTTTCTTT
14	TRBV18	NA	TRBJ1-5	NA	CASSAGTDNQPQHF	TGTGCCAGCTCGGCCGGAACAGACAATCAGCCCCAGCATTTT
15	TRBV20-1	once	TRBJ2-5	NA	CSATPDGDLGETQYF	TGCAGTGCTACGCCCGACGGAGACCTTGGAGAGACCCAGTACTTC
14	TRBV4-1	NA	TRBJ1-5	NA	CASSQVLSHQPQHF	TGCGCCAGCAGCCAAGTTCTTTCCCATCAGCCCCAGCATTTT
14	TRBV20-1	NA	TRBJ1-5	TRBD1	CSASRQGNNQPQHF	TGCAGTGCTTCAAGACAGGGAAACAATCAGCCCCAGCATTTT
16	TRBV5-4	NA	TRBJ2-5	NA	CASSLGRTGPQETQYF	TGTGCCAGCAGCTTGGGGAGAACAGGGCCCCAAGAGACCCAGTACTTC
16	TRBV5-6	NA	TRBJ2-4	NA	CASSLGGGSAKNIQYF	TGTGCCAGCAGCTTAGGGGGCGGGAGCGCCAAAAACATTCAGTACTTC
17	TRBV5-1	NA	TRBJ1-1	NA	CASSLFILGNMNTEAFF	TGCGCCAGCAGCTTGTTTATTCTTGGGAATATGAACACTGAAGCTTTCTTT
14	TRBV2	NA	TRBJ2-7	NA	CASGALKTSDEQYF	TGTGCCAGCGGCGCGTTAAAAACGTCCGACGAGCAGTACTTC
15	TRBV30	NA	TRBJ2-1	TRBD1	CAWSVRTGDWNEQFF	TGTGCCTGGAGTGTTCGGACAGGGGATTGGAATGAGCAGTTCTTC
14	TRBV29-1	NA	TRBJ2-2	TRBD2	CSVGQRGNTGELFF	TGCAGCGTTGGTCAGCGGGGAAACACCGGGGAGCTGTTTTTT
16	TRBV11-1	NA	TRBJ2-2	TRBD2	CASSKSGRGNTGELFF	TGTGCCAGCAGCAAGAGCGGGAGGGGTAACACCGGGGAGCTGTTTTTT
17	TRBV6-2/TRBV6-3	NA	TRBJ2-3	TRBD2	CASSYSTASGPTDTQYF	TGTGCCAGCAGTTACTCGACGGCTAGCGGGCCCACAGATACGCAGTATTTT
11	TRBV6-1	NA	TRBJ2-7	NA	CASSEEDEQYF	TGTGCCAGCAGTGAAGAGGATGAGCAGTACTTC
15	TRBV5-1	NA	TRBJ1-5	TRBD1	CASSLEGQGNQPQHF	TGCGCCAGCAGCTTGGAGGGACAGGGAAACCAGCCCCAGCATTTT
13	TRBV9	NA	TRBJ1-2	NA	CASSSHRDYGYTF	TGTGCCAGCAGCTCCCATCGGGATTATGGCTACACCTTC
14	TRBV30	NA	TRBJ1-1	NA	CAWSKDMGNTEAFF	TGTGCCTGGAGTAAGGACATGGGGAACACTGAAGCTTTCTTT
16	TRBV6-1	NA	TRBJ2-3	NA	CASSTNRARLGHTQYF	TGTGCCAGCAGCACGAACAGGGCCCGTCTGGGTCATACGCAGTATTTT
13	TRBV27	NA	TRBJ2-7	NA	CASSLQPSYEQYF	TGTGCCAGCAGTTTGCAGCCAAGTTACGAGCAGTACTTC
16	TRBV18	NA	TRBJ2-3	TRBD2	CASSPTSGGIADTQYF	TGTGCCAGCTCACCTACTTCGGGAGGGATAGCAGATACGCAGTATTTT
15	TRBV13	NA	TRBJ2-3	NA	CASSNTGEQLNTQYF	TGTGCCAGCAGCAACACCGGGGAGCAGCTAAATACGCAGTATTTT
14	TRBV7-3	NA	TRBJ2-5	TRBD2	CASSLGGGPETQYF	TGTGCCAGCAGCTTAGGCGGGGGTCCAGAGACCCAGTACTTC
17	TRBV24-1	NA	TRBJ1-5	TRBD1	CATSDRRLDRVFGPQHF	TGTGCCACCAGTGATCGACGACTGGACAGGGTGTTTGGACCCCAGCATTTT
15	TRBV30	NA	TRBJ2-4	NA	CAWGYGLGAKNIQYF	TGTGCCTGGGGCTATGGCTTGGGAGCCAAAAACATTCAGTACTTC
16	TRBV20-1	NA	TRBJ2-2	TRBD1	CSARDPTGYPTGELFF	TGCAGTGCTAGAGATCCGACAGGGTACCCAACCGGGGAGCTGTTTTTT
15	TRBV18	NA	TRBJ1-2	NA	CASSPPERHPYGYTF	TGTGCCAGCTCACCACCTGAGCGACACCCCTATGGCTACACCTTC
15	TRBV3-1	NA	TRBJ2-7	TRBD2	CASSQVPSGVYEQYF	TGTGCCAGCAGCCAAGTCCCTAGCGGGGTATACGAGCAGTACTTC
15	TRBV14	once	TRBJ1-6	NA	CASSQAGTYNSPLHF	TGTGCCAGCAGCCAGGCCGGGACATATAATTCACCCCTCCACTTT
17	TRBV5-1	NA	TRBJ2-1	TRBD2	CASSLGRLAGPYNEQFF	TGCGCCAGCAGCTTGGGGCGTCTAGCGGGACCCTACAATGAGCAGTTCTTC
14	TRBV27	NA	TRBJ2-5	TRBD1	CASRPQGARETQYF	TGTGCCAGCAGACCACAGGGGGCGAGGGAGACCCAGTACTTC
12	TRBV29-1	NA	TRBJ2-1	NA	CSVETFRDEQFF	TGCAGCGTTGAAACCTTTAGGGATGAGCAGTTCTTC
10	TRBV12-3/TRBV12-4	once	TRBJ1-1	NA	CASSAAEAFF	TGTGCCAGCAGTGCAGCTGAAGCTTTCTTT